The rows below give T cell receptor beta chains drawn from one sample of a study of identical twins. TCRdb recomputed calls from the 5' RACE reads with MiXCR, one row per CDR3 protein. The repertoire holds approximately 630,000 distinct CDR3 sequences, with roughly 7.1% as singletons. The data were also submitted as part of a second study, on yellow fever vaccine responses in identical twins.

Sample: PBMCs. The receptors were gathered from a woman under 30 in good health. Each CDR3 is given with its conserved first and last residue. The D gene is left open where the match is weak. Part of the rows lack a size; the others show once, few, many or a class for expanded clones.

v_call	j_call	d_call	cdr3_length	clone_size	cdr3_nt	cdr3_aa
TRBV6-5	TRBJ2-7	NA	14	many	TGTGCCAGCAGTTCCCACAGGGAGTCCTACGAGCAGTACTTC	CASSSHRESYEQYF
TRBV4-1	TRBJ2-5	TRBD2	20	NA	TGCGCCAGCAGCCAAGAAGAGTCCGGGACTAGCGGGGCGTACCAAGAGACCCAGTACTTC	CASSQEESGTSGAYQETQYF
TRBV6-1	TRBJ1-1	NA	12	few	TGTGCCAGCAGTGAATATGGTTATGAAGCTTTCTTT	CASSEYGYEAFF
TRBV4-1	TRBJ1-3	NA	21	few	TGCGCCAGCAGCCAAGTCCTGGGCCCCCTCCCAGGGCCCATCTCTGGAAACACCATATATTTT	CASSQVLGPLPGPISGNTIYF
TRBV5-1	TRBJ2-1	TRBD2	17	NA	TGCGCCAGCAGCCCGGCCGGAGCGGGGTCGTCCTACAATGAGCAGTTCTTC	CASSPAGAGSSYNEQFF
TRBV5-5	TRBJ2-7	TRBD2	15	many	TGTGCCAGCAAAGTAGCGGGAGGGGGGGCCTACGAGCAGTACTTC	CASKVAGGGAYEQYF
TRBV20-1	TRBJ1-4	TRBD1	14	few	TGCAGTGCCGCCCCAGGGGACAGAGGTGAAAAACTGTTTTTT	CSAAPGDRGEKLFF
TRBV7-2	TRBJ1-2	TRBD1	14	few	TGTGCCAGCAGCACCCACTCCGGGACAGGGGGCTACACCTTC	CASSTHSGTGGYTF
TRBV20-1	TRBJ2-3	TRBD2	15	many	TGCAGTGCTCCGGGACTAGCGATAAGCACAGATACGCAGTATTTT	CSAPGLAISTDTQYF
TRBV12-3/TRBV12-4	TRBJ1-5	NA	14	NA	TGTGCCAGCAGTGCAGGGTGGGGCAATCAGCCCCAGCATTTT	CASSAGWGNQPQHF
TRBV2	TRBJ1-6	TRBD1	15	NA	TGTGCCAGCAGTGCCGGGACAGGGATTAATTCACCCCTCCACTTT	CASSAGTGINSPLHF
TRBV20-1	TRBJ1-1	NA	12	NA	TGCAGGGGCTCGGGGCAGAACACTGAAGCTTTCTTT	CRGSGQNTEAFF
TRBV9	TRBJ2-1	TRBD2	16	NA	TGTGCCAGCAGCGCTCGACTAGCGGGGGCTTACAATGAGCAGTTCTTC	CASSARLAGAYNEQFF
TRBV10-3	TRBJ2-1	TRBD2	19	few	TGTGCCATCAGTGGGGGTCTAACTAGCGGGAGGCACTCCTACAATGAGCAGTTCTTC	CAISGGLTSGRHSYNEQFF
TRBV29-1	TRBJ1-2	TRBD1	13	many	TGCAGCGTTGAATCGACAGGGGGTTTAGGCTACACCTTC	CSVESTGGLGYTF
TRBV13	TRBJ2-3	NA	17	NA	TGTGCCAGCAGCTTATACGTCGGCGGGGAGGGCACAGATACGCAGTATTTT	CASSLYVGGEGTDTQYF
TRBV5-1	TRBJ2-5	TRBD2	14	few	TGCGCCAGCAGCTGGATAGCGGGAGATGCGACCCAGTACTTC	CASSWIAGDATQYF
TRBV5-1	TRBJ2-2	TRBD2	15	few	TGCGCCAGCAGAAGGACTAGCGGGCCCACCGGGGAGCTGTTTTTT	CASRRTSGPTGELFF
TRBV4-1	TRBJ2-1	TRBD2	18	few	TGCGCCAGCAGCCACGGACTAGCGGGGGGGCCTGCCTACAATGAGCAGTTCTTC	CASSHGLAGGPAYNEQFF
TRBV18	TRBJ2-1	TRBD2	15	NA	TGTGCCAGCTGTCCCAGACTAGCGTCGTACAATGAGCAGTTCTTC	CASCPRLASYNEQFF
TRBV5-1	TRBJ1-1	NA	16	many	TGCGCCAGCAGCTTGGGATCAGAGGGAATGAACACTGAAGCTTTCTTT	CASSLGSEGMNTEAFF
TRBV20-1	TRBJ2-5	NA	12	many	TGCAGTGCTAGAGATGTGGGGGAGACCCAGTACTTC	CSARDVGETQYF
TRBV18	TRBJ1-2	NA	13	few	TGTGCCAGCTCACCAAACAGATACTATGGCTACACCTTC	CASSPNRYYGYTF
TRBV5-1	TRBJ2-6	NA	17	NA	TGCGCCAGCAGCTTAGAGTGGGCCGCCTCTGGGGCCAACGTCCTGACTTTC	CASSLEWAASGANVLTF
TRBV29-1	TRBJ2-2	TRBD1	17	many	TGCAGCGTTGAAGGGGGACAGGGGGACGATGACACCGGGGAGCTGTTTTTT	CSVEGGQGDDDTGELFF
TRBV12-5	TRBJ1-1	NA	15	few	TGTGCCTGCGGGGGGGGCGACAGGATCGGGACTGAAGCTTTCTTT	CACGGGDRIGTEAFF
TRBV7-3	TRBJ2-3	NA	16	NA	TGTGCCAGCAGCTTAACGCTGGGCGGCAGCACAGATACGCAGTATTTT	CASSLTLGGSTDTQYF
TRBV24-1	TRBJ2-1	NA	14	many	TGTGCCACCAGTGAACCCGACAGGGACTATGAGCAGTTCTTC	CATSEPDRDYEQFF
TRBV20-1	TRBJ2-1	TRBD2	15	many	TGCAGTGCGGTGGGGGGGGAGAGCTCCTACAATGAGCAGTTCTTC	CSAVGGESSYNEQFF
TRBV12-3/TRBV12-4	TRBJ1-2	TRBD1	13	many	TGTGCCAGCGGGGAACAGGGGTTCTATGGCTACACCTTC	CASGEQGFYGYTF
TRBV6-5	TRBJ2-1	NA	16	NA	TGTGCCAGCAGTTACTGGGGGCCGTGGCTCTACAATGAGCAGTTCTTC	CASSYWGPWLYNEQFF
TRBV12-5	TRBJ2-1	TRBD1	14	many	TGTGCTAGTGGTTGGGGGACAGGGATCGGTGAGCAGTTCTTC	CASGWGTGIGEQFF
TRBV20-1	TRBJ1-1	NA	15	many	TGCAGTGCTAGCAGGGGAACCCATACCAACACTGAAGCTTTCTTT	CSASRGTHTNTEAFF
TRBV20-1	TRBJ1-1	NA	14	many	TGCAGTGCTGCCCGAACAGGTACGAACACTGAAGCTTTCTTT	CSAARTGTNTEAFF
TRBV14	TRBJ2-3	TRBD2	17	many	TGTGCCAGCAGCCCCCAGACTAGCGGGAGAACAGGAGATACGCAGTATTTT	CASSPQTSGRTGDTQYF
TRBV3-1	TRBJ1-1	NA	15	few	TGTGCCAGCAGCCAAGATTCGGGCGGGAACACTGAAGCTTTCTTT	CASSQDSGGNTEAFF
TRBV27	TRBJ2-2	TRBD2	16	NA	TGTGCCAGCAGTTCCGGACTAGCGGGGGGCACCGGGGAGCTGTTTTTT	CASSSGLAGGTGELFF
TRBV5-1	TRBJ2-6	NA	15	NA	TGCGCCAGCAGCCACACAGGGACTGGGGCCAACGTCCTGACTTTC	CASSHTGTGANVLTF
TRBV7-9	TRBJ2-2	NA	15	few	TGTGCCAGCAGCTTACCCGGTTCGGTCACCGGGGAGCTGTTTTTT	CASSLPGSVTGELFF
TRBV2	TRBJ1-6	NA	12	many	TGTGCCAGCACCCTAAATAATTCACCCCTCCACTTT	CASTLNNSPLHF
TRBV5-1	TRBJ2-7	TRBD2	16	NA	TGCGCCAGCAGCTTGGTGGGTAGCGGGACCACCTACGAGCAGTACTTC	CASSLVGSGTTYEQYF
TRBV12-3/TRBV12-4	TRBJ1-1	NA	16	NA	TGTGCCAGCAGACCCTCCGGGGTGAGGCGGCACACTGAAGCTTTCTTT	CASRPSGVRRHTEAFF
TRBV29-1	TRBJ2-7	NA	14	many	TGCAGCGTTGAGGGGCAGGGTCCATCCTACGAGCAGTACTTC	CSVEGQGPSYEQYF
TRBV29-1	TRBJ2-3	NA	18	many	TGCAGCGTTGAAGATTTCGAGGTAGGGACCAAGCACGCAGATACGCAGTATTTT	CSVEDFEVGTKHADTQYF
TRBV7-2	TRBJ1-2	NA	15	many	TGTGCCAGCAGCGCTCGGGTTAGCGAAACTTATGGCTACACCTTC	CASSARVSETYGYTF
TRBV7-2	TRBJ2-1	TRBD1	15	many	TGTGCCAGCAGCCAGGGACAGGGAAACTACAATGAGCAGTTCTTC	CASSQGQGNYNEQFF
TRBV11-2	TRBJ2-3	NA	14	NA	TGTGCCAGCAACCTGGGGCCGGGCACAGATACGCAGTATTTT	CASNLGPGTDTQYF
TRBV6-1	TRBJ2-6	NA	14	NA	TGTGCCAGCATTCGGGTCTCTGGGGCCAACGTCCTGACTTTC	CASIRVSGANVLTF
TRBV2	TRBJ2-3	TRBD1	15	few	TGTGCCAGCAGTGGTAGCCAGGGGGCCACAGATACGCAGTATTTT	CASSGSQGATDTQYF
TRBV3-1	TRBJ1-5	TRBD1	16	NA	TGTGCCAGCAGCCAAGAGACGACAGGGCTGAATCAGCCCCAGCATTTT	CASSQETTGLNQPQHF
TRBV18	TRBJ2-5	NA	17	few	TGTGCCAGCTCATCCCTAGGAGTAGCGGTCTCCCAAGAGACCCAGTACTTC	CASSSLGVAVSQETQYF
TRBV28	TRBJ2-1	TRBD2	17	NA	TGTGCCAGCAGGGGGCCGGTACTAGCGGGGTCCTACAATGAGCAGTTCTTC	CASRGPVLAGSYNEQFF
TRBV12-3/TRBV12-4	TRBJ2-1	TRBD2	18	few	TGTGCCAGCTGGCCTGGACTAGCGGCACAGAGCTCCTACAATGAGCAGTTCTTC	CASWPGLAAQSSYNEQFF
TRBV6-6	TRBJ1-1	NA	13	many	TGTGCCAGCTCGACAGTTCTGAACACTGAAGCTTTCTTT	CASSTVLNTEAFF
TRBV20-1	TRBJ2-7	TRBD1	14	few	TGCAGTGCTTCCCCGGGACAGGGGGCCTACGAGCAGTACTTC	CSASPGQGAYEQYF